The 25 T cell receptor beta chains below were found in one sample sequenced in a study of response to subunit inactivated influenza vaccine. TCRdb re-called the RT-PCR reads with MiXCR, one entry per CDR3 protein. The sample records 550,000 to 800,000 distinct CDR3 sequences, 11% to 15% being singletons. Sample: PBMCs from blood, taken less than 15 days before vaccination. Every receptor here comes from a man aged 50 or older who received an inactivated influenza vaccine.

This clonotype was detected a few times. V usage is TRBV20-1 and J usage is TRBJ1-1; a weak D match, TRBD1 (5 bases). The germline V gene encodes CDR1 DFQATT and CDR2 SNEGSKA (reference sequence). Between the trimmed V and J ends, which lost 3 bases and 4 bases, there was a span of 12 bases. The CDR3 runs 13 residues. The CDR3 nucleotides are TGCAGTGCTAGGGCGCGCGGGGCCACTGAAGCTTTCTTT. Residues: CSARARGATEAFF.

The V gene is TRBV4-2, the J gene TRBJ2-3; 8 positions agree with TRBD2. Germline trimming cut 4 bases from V and 0 bases from J; bases unmatched to any gene: 9. The CDR3 spans 17 residues. The germline CDR1 and CDR2 sequences are LGHNA and YNFKEQ. CDR3 nucleotide sequence: TGTGCCAGCAGCCCTATGGTGGCTAGCGGGAGCACAGATACGCAGTATTTT. This gives the protein CASSPMVASGSTDTQYF.

This clonotype was observed once. This chain links TRBV27 with TRBJ2-1; D perhaps matches TRBD1 (6 bases). V shed 6 bases and J shed 7 bases, with 16 bases lying between them. CDR3 length: 14 residues. Germline values: CDR1 MNHEY, CDR2 SMNVEV (reference sequence). Here the CDR3 reads CASRNSGEGNEQFF. In nucleotides, the CDR3 is TGTGCCAGCAGGAACTCAGGGGAAGGAAATGAGCAGTTCTTC.

This clonotype was observed at least ten times. The chain has TRBV18 and TRBJ2-5, with TRBD1 matching 9 bases. Looked up from germline, CDR1 is KGHSH and CDR2 is LQKENI. The V segment lost 6 bases and the J segment 1 base; nucleotides outside the gene matches: 6. This CDR3 region has 15 residues. CDR3 region: CASSLGTGLQETQYF. The CDR3 DNA follows: TGTGCCAGCTCGCTCGGGACAGGGCTCCAAGAGACCCAGTACTTC.

This clonotype was counted only a few times. The chain employs TRBV6-1 and TRBJ2-7; the D gene is possibly TRBD2 (6 bases). The CDR3 covers 16 residues. The V gene's germline CDR1 is MNHNS and CDR2 SASEGT. Trimming pared 7 bases from V and 7 bases from J, leaving 26 bases between. CDR3 DNA sequence: TGTGCCAGCACCACTGAGGGAGCCACAGCCGGGGGTGAGCAGTACTTC. It specifies CASTTEGATAGGEQYF.

This clonotype was counted a few times. The genes are TRBV28 and TRBJ2-6, with D tentatively TRBD2 (6 bases). Trimming removed 2 bases from V and 0 bases from J, with 20 bases in between. CDR3 length equals 20 residues. CDR1 and CDR2 from the germline V gene are MDHEN and SYDVKM. The CDR3 DNA follows: TGTGCCAGCAGTTTACTAGCGAGTAATACTAAACTCTCTGGGGCCAACGTCCTGACTTTC. It encodes CASSLLASNTKLSGANVLTF.

This chain joins TRBV7-3 and TRBJ1-5; the match to TRBD1 covers 7 bases. CDR1 is SGHTA and CDR2 is FQGTGA in the germline V gene. J was trimmed by 11 bases and V by 1 base; bases with no gene match: 8. This CDR3 spans 14 amino acids. CDR3 in DNA: TGTGCCAGCAGCTTAAAAGGGGGCCATGGGGCCCAGCATTTT. Its translation: CASSLKGGHGAQHF.

V and J are TRBV20-1 and TRBJ2-2, with TRBD1 as a possible D gene (6 bases). The CDR3 extends over 14 amino acids. Trimming cost V 3 bases and J 5 bases, with 13 bases left between them. Germline V gene data show CDR1 as DFQATT and CDR2 as SNEGSKA (reference sequence). The CDR3 DNA reads TGCAGTGCTAGTTCCGGGACACAGACCGGGGAGCTGTTTTTT. Translation: CSASSGTQTGELFF.

The chain uses TRBV28 and TRBJ1-1; unclear D gene. CDR1 is MDHEN, CDR2 SYDVKM, per germline. V dropped 3 bases and J dropped 4 bases, with 15 bases sitting between them. The CDR3 loop spans 15 amino acids. The CDR3 DNA is TGTGCCAGCAGTTTGTTCGTAGTCCGTGGCACTGAAGCTTTCTTT. Protein product: CASSLFVVRGTEAFF.

The chain has TRBV12-3 or TRBV12-4 and TRBJ1-6; 9 bases are shared with TRBD1. The CDR3 extends over 15 amino acids. Trimming took 9 bases from V and 9 from J; bases not matched to a gene: 12. DNA of the CDR3: TGTGCCAGTACACCCGGGACAGGGTGGGTTTCACCCCTCCACTTT. This sequence encodes CASTPGTGWVSPLHF.

CDR3 DNA: TGCAGTGCTAGACCACTGGGCGGGCGTCCAGATACGCAGTATTTT. Translation gives CSARPLGGRPDTQYF. This chain links TRBV20-1 with TRBJ2-3; D might be TRBD2 (5 bases). The CDR3 is made up of 15 amino acids. The V end lost 2 bases, the J end lost 4 bases, and 16 bases lay between the germline ends. The germline V gene has CDR1 DFQATT and CDR2 SNEGSKA (reference sequence).

The chain uses TRBV7-2 and TRBJ2-1; 7 nucleotides agree with TRBD2. After removal of 1 base from V and 5 bases from J, the junction contained 2 bases not matched to a gene. The CDR3 spans 14 residues. Germline V gene data show CDR1 as SGHTA and CDR2 as FQGNSA. The CDR3 region has the DNA TGTGCCAGCAGCTTAGAAGCGGGGCACAATGAGCAGTTCTTC. It codes for CASSLEAGHNEQFF.

The V and J genes are TRBV4-1 and TRBJ2-7, with unresolved D. V lost 3 bases to trimming and J lost 3 bases, with 15 bases between them. This CDR3 region has 15 residues. Germline V gene lookup returns CDR1 MGHRA and CDR2 YSYEKL. CDR3 sequence: CASSQNPYDYYEQYF. CDR3 nucleotides: TGCGCCAGCAGCCAGAACCCCTACGATTACTACGAGCAGTACTTC.

This clonotype showed up just a few times. The chain employs TRBV9 and TRBJ2-1; possibly TRBD2 for D (6 bases). CDR1 and CDR2 from the germline V gene are SGDLS and YYNGEE. This CDR3 is 15 amino acids long. Between the trimmed V and J ends, which lost 3 bases and 5 bases, there was a span of 15 bases. This chain's CDR3 is CASSAQWDWDNEQFF. The CDR3 nucleotides read TGTGCCAGCAGCGCCCAGTGGGACTGGGACAATGAGCAGTTCTTC.

This clonotype was detected a few times. The J gene is TRBJ2-1, the V gene TRBV6-5; D may correspond to TRBD1 or TRBD2 (5 bases each). This CDR3 spans 16 amino acids. Trimming removed 0 bases at V and 6 bases at J, with 15 bases between. The germline CDR1 and CDR2 sequences are MNHEY and SVGAGI. The chain's CDR3 is CASSYSSLATGNEQFF. CDR3 bases: TGTGCCAGCAGTTACTCTTCTCTAGCAACAGGCAATGAGCAGTTCTTC.

This clonotype was picked up a small number of times. This chain joins TRBV5-1 and TRBJ2-1; 9 bases align to TRBD2. Germline lookup yields CDR1 SGHRS and CDR2 YFSETQ. V shed 0 bases and J 4 bases; nucleotides not matched to a gene: 5. This CDR3 is 16 amino acids long. In nucleotides, the CDR3 is TGCGCCAGCAGCTTGGAGGCTAGCGGGGTATACAATGAGCAGTTCTTC. As protein: CASSLEASGVYNEQFF.

The CDR3 nucleotides read TGCAGCGTTGAAGACCTGATCGACGGACTACAAGAGACCCAGTACTTC. It encodes CSVEDLIDGLQETQYF. The chain is built from TRBV29-1 and TRBJ2-5, with D possibly being TRBD2 (6 bases). The CDR3 has 16 amino acids. V was cut by 0 bases and J by 2 bases, with 16 bases left in between. Germline V gene data show CDR1 as SQVTM and CDR2 as ANQGSEA.

This clonotype was found a few times. The chain uses TRBV20-1 and TRBJ2-1, with TRBD2 identical over 13 bases. Germline V gene sequence: CDR1 DFQATT, CDR2 SNEGSKA (reference sequence). The CDR3 is made up of 17 amino acids. CDR3 sequence reads: CSARGTSGVSSYNEQFF. CDR3 nucleotides: TGCAGCGCCCGGGGGACTAGCGGGGTGAGCTCCTACAATGAGCAGTTCTTC.

This clonotype was picked up a small number of times. This chain connects TRBV28 to TRBJ1-5; D gene ambiguous. This CDR3 spans 16 amino acids. Per germline, CDR1 MDHEN and CDR2 SYDVKM. V lost 2 bases and J 0 bases, leaving 11 bases between the germline ends. The CDR3 reads CASSLEHRYSNQPQHF. The CDR3, as DNA: TGTGCCAGCAGTTTAGAGCACCGATATAGCAATCAGCCCCAGCATTTT.

This clonotype was found a few times. The chain joins TRBV2 to TRBJ2-3, with 7 bases matching TRBD2. The junction had 3 bases not matched to a gene; V was cut back by 6 bases and J by 3 bases. The CDR3 runs to 13 residues. From germline, CDR1 is SNHLY and CDR2 FYNNEI. The CDR3 DNA is TGTGCCAGCAGAGCGGGGAGGACAGATACGCAGTATTTT. Amino acid sequence: CASRAGRTDTQYF.

This chain joins TRBV20-1 and TRBJ1-6; 8 positions match TRBD1. Germline trimming cut 8 bases from V and 7 bases from J; bases unmatched to any gene: 7. The CDR3 consists of 13 residues. Germline V gives CDR1 DFQATT, CDR2 SNEGSKA (reference sequence). DNA for the CDR3: TGCAGTAGCCCAGGGACAGGAAATTCACCCCTCCACTTT. Its protein product is CSSPGTGNSPLHF.

Many counts were recorded for this clonotype. V is TRBV12-3 or TRBV12-4 and J is TRBJ2-3; D is undetermined. The CDR3 is 14 amino acids. Trimming stripped 5 bases from V and 4 bases from J, with 13 bases between. The CDR3 reads CASSPPPVADTQYF. DNA of the CDR3: TGTGCCAGCAGTCCCCCCCCCGTGGCAGATACGCAGTATTTT.

This chain joins TRBV6-2 or TRBV6-3 and TRBJ1-1, with D perhaps TRBD1 (5 bases). V was clipped by 0 bases and J by 6 bases, with 14 bases between them. The germline CDR1 and CDR2 sequences are MNHEY and SVGEGT. The CDR3 extends over 15 amino acids. The CDR3 spells CASSYSLGGGPEAFF. The CDR3 coding sequence is TGTGCCAGCAGTTACTCCCTCGGGGGGGGACCTGAAGCTTTCTTT.

This clonotype has at least ten counts. The chain has TRBV24-1 and TRBJ2-1; TRBD2 matches 13 bases. V shed 4 bases, J shed 7 bases, and the junction held 6 bases outside the gene matches. The CDR3 is made up of 16 amino acids. From germline, CDR1 is KGHDR and CDR2 SFDVKD. The CDR3 region has the DNA TGTGCCACCAGTGACCCCGGGACTAGCGGGATAAATGAGCAGTTCTTC. As protein: CATSDPGTSGINEQFF.

The chain couples TRBV7-8 to TRBJ2-1; 9 bases agree with TRBD1. V shed 5 bases and J 3 bases; nucleotides not matched to a gene: 8. This CDR3 has 16 amino acids. Looked up from germline, CDR1 is SGHVS and CDR2 is FQNEAQ. The CDR3 DNA sequence: TGTGCCAGCAGCGCCACCGGGACAGGGTTCTACAATGAGCAGTTCTTC. Residues: CASSATGTGFYNEQFF.